These T cell receptor beta chains were read from a single sample in a study of T cell responses to AZD1222 COVID-19 vaccine. TCRdb keeps only in-frame clones here, not all; method: immunoSEQ multiplex PCR. The sample lists 95,000 to 150,000 clones; 70% to 90% were seen once. The source material was peripheral blood, sampled on day 0 of AZD1222 vaccination. The receptors here all came from an adult in good health. The conserved cysteine and the conserved F or W are not part of the CDR3 here. Fields, in order: V gene, J gene, CDR3 protein.

v_gene: TRBV5-8
j_gene: TRBJ2-7
CDR3aa: ASSPTRGLHLYEQY

v_gene: TRBV20-1
j_gene: TRBJ1-1
CDR3aa: SASEQGFAF

v_gene: TRBV2
j_gene: TRBJ2-5
CDR3aa: ASSEVTAQETQY

v_gene: TRBV7-3
j_gene: TRBJ2-5
CDR3aa: ASSFQPRGTQY

v_gene: TRBV6-6
j_gene: TRBJ2-2
CDR3aa: ASRDTGTPRGGELF

v_gene: TRBV2
j_gene: TRBJ2-7
CDR3aa: ASSPTSGRGHEQY

v_gene: TRBV10-2
j_gene: TRBJ1-2
CDR3aa: ASRGTGLRGYT

v_gene: TRBV2
j_gene: TRBJ1-5
CDR3aa: ASGQNNQPQH

v_gene: TRBV28
j_gene: TRBJ2-7
CDR3aa: ASSLWGEGAYEQY

v_gene: TRBV10-2
j_gene: TRBJ2-7
CDR3aa: ASSEGKGYEQY

v_gene: TRBV10-1
j_gene: TRBJ2-1
CDR3aa: ASSESNPYNEQF

v_gene: TRBV30
j_gene: TRBJ1-2
CDR3aa: AWSVTNYGYT

v_gene: TRBV20-1
j_gene: TRBJ2-3
CDR3aa: SASSSGTDTQY

v_gene: TRBV4-1
j_gene: TRBJ2-7
CDR3aa: ASSHSLRDSSYEQY

v_gene: TRBV7-2
j_gene: TRBJ2-7
CDR3aa: ATKSTLSSYEQY

v_gene: TRBV7-3
j_gene: TRBJ1-2
CDR3aa: ATGFYGYT

v_gene: TRBV30
j_gene: TRBJ2-2
CDR3aa: AWSVRGTGELF

v_gene: TRBV5-8
j_gene: TRBJ1-1
CDR3aa: ASSSLTTGNTEAF

v_gene: TRBV19
j_gene: TRBJ1-5
CDR3aa: ASSIGRAGGSPQH

v_gene: TRBV20-1
j_gene: TRBJ2-3
CDR3aa: STWGTDTQY

v_gene: TRBV9
j_gene: TRBJ2-1
CDR3aa: ASSVVGSGNPGREQF

v_gene: TRBV24-1
j_gene: TRBJ2-5
CDR3aa: ATSDGGGEETQY

v_gene: TRBV12-3/TRBV12-4
j_gene: TRBJ1-1
CDR3aa: ASSPRAAGGAF

v_gene: TRBV20-1
j_gene: TRBJ1-1
CDR3aa: SASLRQGVTEAF

v_gene: TRBV30
j_gene: TRBJ1-2
CDR3aa: AWSRPVYGYT

v_gene: TRBV5-1
j_gene: TRBJ2-2
CDR3aa: ASSRTGDAGELF

v_gene: TRBV2
j_gene: TRBJ1-2
CDR3aa: ASGANGGGGYT

v_gene: TRBV24-1
j_gene: TRBJ1-5
CDR3aa: ATSDPRQGGQPQH

v_gene: TRBV2
j_gene: TRBJ1-5
CDR3aa: ASRSWDQPQH